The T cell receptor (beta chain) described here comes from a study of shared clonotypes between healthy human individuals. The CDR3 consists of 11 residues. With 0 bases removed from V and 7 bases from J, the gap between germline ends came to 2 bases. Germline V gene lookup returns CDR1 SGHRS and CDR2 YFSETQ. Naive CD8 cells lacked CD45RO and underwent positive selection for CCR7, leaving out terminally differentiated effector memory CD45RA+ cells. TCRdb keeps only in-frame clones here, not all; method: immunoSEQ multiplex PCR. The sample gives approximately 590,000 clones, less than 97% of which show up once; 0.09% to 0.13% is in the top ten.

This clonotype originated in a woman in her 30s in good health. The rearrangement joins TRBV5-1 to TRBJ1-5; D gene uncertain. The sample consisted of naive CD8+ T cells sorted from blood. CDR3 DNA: TGCGCCAGCAGCTTGGTACAGCCCCAGCATTTT. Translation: CASSLVQPQHF. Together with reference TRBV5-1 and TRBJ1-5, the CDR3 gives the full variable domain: KAGVTQTPRYLIKTRGQQVTLSCSPISGHRSVSWYQQTPGQGLQFLFEYFSETQRNKGNFPGRFSGRQFSNSRSEMNVSTLELGDSALYLCASSLVQPQHFGDGTRLSIL.